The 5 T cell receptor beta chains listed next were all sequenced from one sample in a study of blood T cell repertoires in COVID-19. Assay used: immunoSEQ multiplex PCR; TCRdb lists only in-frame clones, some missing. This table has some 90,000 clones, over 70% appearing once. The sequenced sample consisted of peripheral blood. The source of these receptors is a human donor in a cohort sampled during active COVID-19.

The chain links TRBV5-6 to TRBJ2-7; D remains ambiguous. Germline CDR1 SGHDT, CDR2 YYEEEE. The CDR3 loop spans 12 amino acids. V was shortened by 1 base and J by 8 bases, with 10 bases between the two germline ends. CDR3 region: CASSLSLSQQYF. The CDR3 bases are TGTGCCAGCAGCTTGAGCCTAAGTCAGCAGTACTTC.

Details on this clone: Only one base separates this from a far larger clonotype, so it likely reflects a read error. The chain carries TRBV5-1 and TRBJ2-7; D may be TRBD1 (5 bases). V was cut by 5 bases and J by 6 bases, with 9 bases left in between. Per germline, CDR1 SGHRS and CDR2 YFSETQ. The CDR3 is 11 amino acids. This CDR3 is CASSSQGEQYF. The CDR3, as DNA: TGCGCCAGCAGTTCCCAGGGCGAGCAGTACTTC.

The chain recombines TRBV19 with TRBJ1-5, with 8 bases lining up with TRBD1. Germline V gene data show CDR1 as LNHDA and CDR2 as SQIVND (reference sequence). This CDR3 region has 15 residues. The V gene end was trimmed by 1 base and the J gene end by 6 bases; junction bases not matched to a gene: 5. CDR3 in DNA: TGTGCCAGTAGTATAGGACAGGGGTTCCCTCAGCCCCAGCATTTT. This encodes CASSIGQGFPQPQHF.

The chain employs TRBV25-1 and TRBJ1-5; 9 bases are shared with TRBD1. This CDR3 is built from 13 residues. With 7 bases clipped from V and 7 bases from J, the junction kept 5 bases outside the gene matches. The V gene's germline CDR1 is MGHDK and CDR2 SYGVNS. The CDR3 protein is CASTDRGEQPQHF. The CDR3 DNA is TGTGCCAGCACGGACAGGGGCGAGCAGCCCCAGCATTTT.

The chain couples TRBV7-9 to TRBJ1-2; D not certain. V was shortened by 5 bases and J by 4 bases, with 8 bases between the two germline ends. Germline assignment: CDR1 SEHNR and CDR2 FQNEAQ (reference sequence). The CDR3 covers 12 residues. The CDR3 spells CASSQLGYGYTF. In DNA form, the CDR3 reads TGTGCCAGCAGCCAACTAGGCTATGGCTACACCTTC.